This T cell receptor (beta chain) comes out of a study of blood T cells in healthy people across ages. Primers used in a second PCR of roughly 6 to 11 cycles were a sample-barcoded 5' primer and a J-beta primer mix. TCRdb redid the calling of the 5' RACE reads with MiXCR, one entry per CDR3 protein. Seen here are about 670,000 distinct CDR3 sequences, 40% to 45% observed once, and the top ten hold about 30%. Trimming left V 2 bases short and J 2 bases short, with 10 bases between. There are 15 residues in the CDR3. Germline CDR1 and CDR2: SGHNT and YENEEA. The genes are TRBV11-3 and TRBJ2-1; maybe TRBD2 (5 bases). This TCR derives from an elderly man in good health. What was sequenced was blood. The CDR3 region is CASSLTRGTYNEQFF. CDR3 DNA: TGTGCCAGCAGCTTAACTCGGGGAACCTACAATGAGCAGTTCTTC.